Shown below are 18 T cell receptor beta chains from a single sample sequenced in a study of blood T cells in healthy people across ages. The second PCR ran roughly 7 to 12 cycles with a sample-barcoded 5' primer and J-beta primers. TCRdb called the 5' RACE reads again in MiXCR, with one record for every CDR3 protein. The sample includes about 640,000 distinct CDR3 sequences, about 53% of them seen just once. Source material: blood. Source of these receptors: a man aged 55 to 70 in good health.

This chain uses TRBV29-1 with TRBJ1-1; 10 positions agree with TRBD1. This CDR3 is built from 14 residues. The ends lost 7 bases at V and 1 base at J; junction bases unmatched: 6. Germline V gene sequence: CDR1 SQVTM, CDR2 ANQGSEA. The CDR3 bases are TGCAGCGCAAGGAGACAGGGGGCGAACACTGAAGCTTTCTTT. Translation gives CSARRQGANTEAFF.

This clonotype is a singleton in its sample. The V and J genes are TRBV29-1 and TRBJ2-1, with TRBD2 as a possible D gene (7 bases). V was cut by 3 bases and J by 10 bases, with 19 bases left in between. The CDR3 has 14 residues. Germline V lookup: CDR1 SQVTM, CDR2 ANQGSEA. In nucleotides, the CDR3 is TGCAGCGTTGATTTGGGGGGGCGTGTGGGCGAGCAGTTCTTC. Translation gives CSVDLGGRVGEQFF.

The V and J genes are TRBV10-3 and TRBJ1-4, with TRBD1 as a possible D gene (6 bases). The CDR3 has 18 residues. V shed 0 bases and J shed 6 bases, with 20 bases lying between them. Looked up from germline, CDR1 is ENHRY and CDR2 is SYGVKD. The chain's CDR3 is CAISESDSPLEGDEKLFF. CDR3 bases: TGTGCCATCAGTGAGTCGGACAGCCCGCTTGAAGGAGATGAAAAACTGTTTTTT.

This chain links TRBV2 with TRBJ2-5, with D possibly called TRBD1 or TRBD2 (5 bases each). Germline V gene lookup returns CDR1 SNHLY and CDR2 FYNNEI. The CDR3 length is 12 residues. V was pared by 8 bases and J by 2 bases, with 9 bases between. The CDR3 here is CASGTDQETQYF. The CDR3 DNA is TGTGCCAGCGGGACGGATCAAGAGACCCAGTACTTC.

The gene calls are TRBV2 and TRBJ1-1; the D is unclear. Trimming removed 2 bases from V and 3 bases from J, with 10 bases in between. CDR1 is SNHLY, CDR2 FYNNEI, per germline. The CDR3 sequence is 14 residues long. The CDR3: CASSESSLYTEAFF. CDR3 sequence (DNA): TGTGCCAGCAGTGAATCTAGCCTATACACTGAAGCTTTCTTT. The complete variable domain, with remaining parts taken from reference TRBV2 and TRBJ1-1, reads EPEVTQTPSHQVTQMGQEVILRCVPISNHLYFYWYRQILGQKVEFLVSFYNNEISEKSEIFDDQFSVERPDGSNFTLKIRSTKLEDSAMYFCASSESSLYTEAFFGQGTRLTVV.

V and J are TRBV3-1 and TRBJ2-4; possible D gene TRBD1, 6 bases. The J call could be wrong; TRBJ2-7 is a better fit for the DNA end. The CDR3 totals 15 residues. The germline V gene encodes CDR1 LGHDT and CDR2 YNNKEL (reference sequence). CDR3 sequence: CASSQGTGLSYEQYF. CDR3 bases: TGTGCCAGCAGCCAAGGTACAGGGCTCTCCTACGAGCAGTACTTC.

V and J are TRBV9 and TRBJ2-6; D may be TRBD2 (5 bases). Trimming left V 0 bases short and J 0 bases short, with 7 bases between. Per the germline V gene, CDR1 is SGDLS and CDR2 is YYNGEE. The CDR3 runs to 16 residues. CDR3 in DNA: TGTGCCAGCAGCGTAGAAGGAGGCTCTGGGGCCAACGTCCTGACTTTC. Encoded protein: CASSVEGGSGANVLTF.

Details on this clonotype: The junction and the germline gene differ at one end; a read error may be behind it. This rearrangement joins TRBV6-5 to TRBJ1-5; D gene uncertain. Germline V gene data show CDR1 as MNHEY and CDR2 as SVGAGI. This CDR3 is 15 amino acids long. CDR3 bases: TGTGCCGGCAGTTACAAAGCGTTTAGCAATCAGCCCCAGCATTTT. Amino acid sequence: CAGSYKAFSNQPQHF.

The rearrangement uses TRBV2 and TRBJ1-5, with 12 nucleotides matching TRBD1. The CDR3 is 14 amino acids. V trimming: 8 bases; J trimming: 9 bases; junction bases outside the gene matches: 8. Germline V lookup: CDR1 SNHLY, CDR2 FYNNEI. CDR3 protein: CASGDRGRSAPQHF. DNA of the CDR3: TGTGCCAGCGGGGACAGGGGGCGTTCAGCGCCCCAGCATTTT.

The rearrangement links TRBV7-2 to TRBJ2-5, with D possibly TRBD2 on 7 matching bases. Germline V gene sequence: CDR1 SGHTA, CDR2 FQGNSA. Trimming took off 5 bases at V and 2 bases at J, with 24 bases between the two ends. This CDR3 has 18 amino acids. CDR3 nucleotides: TGTGCCAGCAGCATTATCTCCTCGAGCGGGACACGTCAAGAGACCCAGTACTTC. It specifies CASSIISSSGTRQETQYF.

This chain joins TRBV27 and TRBJ2-1; D perhaps matches TRBD2 (7 bases). This CDR3 spans 16 amino acids. Germline V gives CDR1 MNHEY, CDR2 SMNVEV (reference sequence). The V gene lost 4 bases and the J gene lost 7 bases, with 20 bases spanning the gap. In DNA, the CDR3 is TGTGCCAGCAGTTCTTTGGGGGGGCTGCTTGTTAATGAGCAGTTCTTC. Translation gives CASSSLGGLLVNEQFF.

This chain joins TRBV9 and TRBJ2-1; the D is unclear. The CDR3 has 14 amino acids. Germline CDR1 and CDR2: SGDLS and YYNGEE. V lost 0 bases, J lost 6 bases, and 10 bases lay in between. CDR3 loop: CASSVGSPVNEQFF. The DNA of the CDR3 is TGTGCCAGCAGCGTAGGATCCCCGGTCAATGAGCAGTTCTTC.

For this clonotype: It may be a read error: a sequence one base away is much more abundant. V gene TRBV2 combines with J gene TRBJ2-5; TRBD1 matches at 7 bases. This CDR3 is built from 14 residues. Germline CDR1 SNHLY, CDR2 FYNNEI. The V and J ends lost 6 bases and 11 bases, in that order; junction bases with no gene match: 15. CDR3 DNA: TGTGCCAGCAGGCCTCGGGACAGTAACCATGAGCAGTACTTC. Amino acid sequence: CASRPRDSNHEQYF.

In its sample, this clonotype was seen a few times. The chain couples TRBV11-2 to TRBJ2-4; D might be TRBD2 (6 bases). The J call is in doubt because the DNA end fits TRBJ2-7 better. From germline, CDR1 is SGHAT and CDR2 FQNNGV. The CDR3 sequence is 16 residues long. DNA for the CDR3: TGTGCCAGCAGCCCCCGAGGGTTAGGGGAGGTATACGAGCAGTACTTC. It encodes CASSPRGLGEVYEQYF.

The chain has TRBV4-1 and TRBJ1-1, with a weak D call TRBD1 (5 bases). From germline, CDR1 is MGHRA and CDR2 YSYEKL. V was trimmed by 3 bases and J by 1 base, leaving 12 bases between them. The CDR3 runs 15 residues. CDR3 amino acids: CASSQSPQGNTEAFF. For the CDR3, the DNA is TGCGCCAGCAGCCAGTCACCCCAGGGGAACACTGAAGCTTTCTTT.

The gene calls are TRBV28 and TRBJ2-7, with TRBD1 matching over 7 bases. The V and J ends lost 4 bases and 4 bases, in that order; junction bases with no gene match: 7. This CDR3 region has 14 residues. Germline values: CDR1 MDHEN, CDR2 SYDVKM. The CDR3 region has the DNA TGTGCCAGCAGTTCTTGGACAGGAGCGTACGAGCAGTACTTC. It translates to CASSSWTGAYEQYF.

The chain uses TRBV4-1 and TRBJ2-6; D is uncertain. The V end lost 0 bases, the J end lost 0 bases, and 9 bases lay between the germline ends. The CDR3 runs to 17 residues. Germline CDR1 is MGHRA and CDR2 is YSYEKL. The CDR3 region has the DNA TGCGCCAGCAGCCAAGATGGGATTGGCTCTGGGGCCAACGTCCTGACTTTC. This sequence encodes CASSQDGIGSGANVLTF.

The chain is built from TRBV6-5 and TRBJ2-7; D remains unclear. V shed 6 bases and J shed 0 bases, with 9 bases lying between them. Germline-derived CDR1 and CDR2 are MNHEY and SVGAGI. The CDR3 runs 13 residues. CDR3 in DNA: TGTGCCAGCAGCGCACTAAGCTCCTACGAGCAGTACTTC. It codes for CASSALSSYEQYF.